These 13 T cell receptor beta chains originate from one sample sequenced in a study of identifying expanded T cells in peripheral blood. Measured with immunoSEQ multiplex PCR; TCRdb has only the in-frame clones, and not every one. This repertoire shows tens of thousands of clones, around 89% found once; its top ten account for roughly 4%. The sample taken for sequencing was blood. These receptors originate from a person aged 18 to 75 in good health.

The rearrangement joins TRBV5-6 to TRBJ2-2, with a weak D call TRBD1 (6 bases). The V gene lost 5 bases and the J gene lost 1 base, with 12 bases spanning the gap. CDR3 length: 15 amino acids. Germline values: CDR1 SGHDT, CDR2 YYEEEE. The CDR3, as DNA: TGTGCCAGCAGACATAAGGACAGGAACACCGGGGAGCTGTTTTTT. Protein: CASRHKDRNTGELFF.

The chain couples TRBV27 to TRBJ2-7; D perhaps matches TRBD1 (5 bases). V shed 4 bases and J shed 6 bases, with 19 bases lying between them. The CDR3 has 15 amino acids. Per germline, CDR1 MNHEY and CDR2 SMNVEV (reference sequence). The CDR3 loop reads CASSYSAQGRGEQYF. Here the CDR3 DNA reads TGTGCCAGCAGTTACTCAGCCCAGGGTAGGGGCGAGCAGTACTTC.

The chain joins TRBV28 to TRBJ2-5, with D uncertain. The CDR3 has 11 amino acids. V was clipped by 4 bases and J by 7 bases, with 7 bases between them. Germline V gene data show CDR1 as MDHEN and CDR2 as SYDVKM. The CDR3 protein is CASSSPGTQYF. In DNA, the CDR3 is TGTGCCAGCAGTTCGCCTGGGACCCAGTACTTC.

The rearrangement joins TRBV30 to TRBJ2-2; 8 bases match TRBD2. This CDR3 has 15 residues. Germline CDR1 is GTSNPN and CDR2 is SVGIG (reference sequence). Germline trimming cut 3 bases from V and 6 bases from J; bases unmatched to any gene: 9. CDR3 in DNA: TGTGCCTGGAGGGTCCCGGGACTAGAATCCGGGGAGCTGTTTTTT. Translated: CAWRVPGLESGELFF.

The chain is built from TRBV7-9 and TRBJ2-1, with D perhaps TRBD2 (5 bases). This CDR3 region has 17 residues. Germline lookup yields CDR1 SEHNR and CDR2 FQNEAQ (reference sequence). V lost 1 base and J 0 bases, leaving 13 bases between the germline ends. The CDR3 protein is CASSLVRELFSYNEQFF. CDR3 nucleotides: TGTGCCAGCAGCTTAGTAAGGGAGCTCTTCTCCTACAATGAGCAGTTCTTC.

The V call is TRBV28, the J call TRBJ1-5; D is perhaps TRBD1 (6 bases). Trimming removed 5 bases at V and 4 bases at J, with 15 bases between. Germline-derived CDR1 and CDR2 are MDHEN and SYDVKM. CDR3 length equals 15 residues. The CDR3 DNA follows: TGTGCCAGCAGTCGCAGTTTACAGGGAAATCAGCCCCAGCATTTT. This codes for CASSRSLQGNQPQHF.

This clone was recorded only once. The J gene is TRBJ1-1, the V gene TRBV28; possible D gene TRBD1, 5 bases. Germline loops: CDR1 MDHEN, CDR2 SYDVKM. The CDR3 is 16 residues long. V shed 5 bases and J shed 2 bases, with 18 bases lying between them. The CDR3: CASSGGNWEKNTEAFF. The DNA for the CDR3 is TGTGCCAGCAGTGGGGGTAACTGGGAGAAAAACACTGAAGCTTTCTTT.

The J gene is TRBJ2-3, the V gene TRBV5-1; D may be TRBD1 (7 bases). The CDR3 sequence is 14 residues long. V was cut by 7 bases and J by 8 bases, with 20 bases left in between. Germline V gives CDR1 SGHRS, CDR2 YFSETQ. The CDR3 sequence: CASFQGRGDPTQYF. The CDR3, as DNA: TGCGCCAGCTTTCAAGGCAGGGGGGACCCTACGCAGTATTTT.

The V gene is TRBV28, the J gene TRBJ1-1; 9 bases are a match to TRBD1. The CDR3 contains 14 residues. CDR1 is MDHEN and CDR2 is SYDVKM in the germline V gene. With V trimmed by 6 bases and J by 4 bases, 6 bases remained unmatched. This CDR3 is CASSRRQGGTEAFF. The DNA of the CDR3 is TGTGCCAGCAGCCGACGACAGGGGGGCACTGAAGCTTTCTTT. Complete variable domain (other parts from reference TRBV28 and TRBJ1-1): DVKVTQSSRYLVKRTGEKVFLECVQDMDHENMFWYRQDPGLGLRLIYFSYDVKMKEKGDIPEGYSVSREKKERFSLILESASTNQTSMYLCASSRRQGGTEAFFGQGTRLTVV.

CDR3 bases: TGCGCCAGCAGCTTGGCGGCGCGGAGCCACACAGATACGCAGTATTTT. Translated: CASSLAARSHTDTQYF. The chain couples TRBV5-1 to TRBJ2-3; no clear D gene. This CDR3 has 16 amino acids. The V gene lost 0 bases and the J gene lost 2 bases, with 13 bases spanning the gap. Per the germline V gene, CDR1 is SGHRS and CDR2 is YFSETQ.

This chain uses TRBV27 with TRBJ1-6; D might be TRBD1 (5 bases). The germline V and J ends were trimmed by 0 bases and 7 bases, with 16 bases remaining between them. The germline gives CDR1 MNHEY, CDR2 SMNVEV (reference sequence). The CDR3 is 17 amino acids. The CDR3 DNA reads TGTGCCAGCAGTTTATCCATGGGGGACGGAGTGAATTCACCCCTCCACTTT. This encodes CASSLSMGDGVNSPLHF.

The chain couples TRBV19 to TRBJ1-1; 11 positions match TRBD1. Germline V CDR1 and CDR2: LNHDA, SQIVND (reference sequence). The ends lost 6 bases at V and 5 bases at J; junction bases unmatched: 8. The CDR3 totals 15 residues. CDR3 residues: CASSRTGGSGTEAFF. CDR3 coding DNA: TGTGCCAGTAGCCGGACAGGGGGCTCGGGGACTGAAGCTTTCTTT.

V usage is TRBV4-2 and J usage is TRBJ2-4, with 14 bases that match TRBD2. Germline-derived CDR1 and CDR2 are LGHNA and YNFKEQ. CDR3 size: 16 residues. Germline trimming cut 3 bases from V and 10 bases from J; bases unmatched to any gene: 8. CDR3: CASSQAGTSGGVIQYF. CDR3 nucleotide sequence: TGTGCCAGCAGCCAGGCCGGGACTAGCGGGGGTGTAATTCAGTACTTC.